This TCR beta chain comes out of a study of cytomegalovirus exposure and HLA in healthy donors. Study-wide points: Common viral pathogens were later found to be apparently linked to several of the most significant clusters. Reports showed the classifier diagnosing cytomegalovirus status with high specificity and sensitivity. In a later analysis, HLA-C alleles had the fewest associated TCRs, DRB1 alleles the most.

This PCR relied on a set of 60 Vbeta primers and 13 Jbeta primers. Generated by immunoSEQ multiplex PCR, the TCRdb table keeps only in-frame clones and is missing some. The table records 150,000 or so clones, roughly 73% of them present only once. This clone occurred a few times. Its antigen is not known. The clonotype was recovered from a woman under 30 in good health and CMV-seronegative. The specimen was PBMCs.

The CDR3 nucleotides are TGCAGCGTGGAGACAGGGGGGTACACTGAAGCTTTCTTT. Protein product: CSVETGGYTEAFF. The gene calls are TRBV29-1 and TRBJ1-1; 9 positions agree with TRBD1. The length of the CDR3 is 13 residues. Germline V gene lookup returns CDR1 SQVTM and CDR2 ANQGSEA. V dropped 6 bases and J dropped 3; count of bases not matched to a gene: 5.